This passage covers 21 T cell receptor beta chains from one sample sequenced in a study of blood T cell repertoires in COVID-19. Produced via immunoSEQ multiplex PCR; TCRdb's table is partial and in-frame only. The sample holds 210,000 or so clones, about 91% seen once. What was sequenced was peripheral blood. The receptors here all came from a young man with active or convalescent COVID-19.

The chain employs TRBV29-1 and TRBJ1-2, with D hard to call. CDR3 length: 13 amino acids. From germline, CDR1 is SQVTM and CDR2 ANQGSEA. Trimming left V 1 base short and J 3 bases short, with 9 bases between. Written as DNA, the CDR3 is TGCAGCGTTGAAGGGAGTGAGGACTATGGCTACACCTTC. Residues: CSVEGSEDYGYTF. Full variable domain (rest looked up from reference TRBV29-1 and TRBJ1-2): SAVISQKPSRDICQRGTSLTIQCQVDSQVTMMFWYRQQPGQSLTLIATANQGSEATYESGFVIDKFPISRPNLTFSTLTVSNMSPEDSSIYLCSVEGSEDYGYTFGSGTRLTVV.

The V call is TRBV4-3, the J call TRBJ2-7, with 7 bases that match TRBD1. This CDR3 has 15 amino acids. The germline V gene encodes CDR1 LGHNA and CDR2 YSLEER. Trimming at V came to 1 base and at J to 3 bases, leaving 6 bases not matched to a gene. This chain's CDR3 is CASSQVRDRVYEQYF. For the CDR3, the DNA is TGCGCCAGCAGCCAAGTAAGAGACAGGGTCTACGAGCAGTACTTC.

CDR3 bases: TGTGCCAGCAGTTTGAGCCAGGTGGAGGCTACGCAGTATTTT. It encodes CASSLSQVEATQYF. The chain combines TRBV28 with TRBJ2-3; weak D call: TRBD2 (5 bases). The CDR3 covers 14 residues. Germline loops: CDR1 MDHEN, CDR2 SYDVKM. Trimming took 3 bases from V and 8 from J, leaving 15 bases between them.

The count of this clone is one. The chain combines TRBV5-1 with TRBJ1-1; TRBD1 agrees at 8 bases. This CDR3 spans 17 amino acids. The V and J ends lost 4 bases and 4 bases, in that order; junction bases with no gene match: 15. Germline loops: CDR1 SGHRS, CDR2 YFSETQ. The CDR3 DNA is TGCGCCAGCAGCCCGGGACAGGAGATTAGTTTTCCCACTGAAGCTTTCTTT. It is translated as CASSPGQEISFPTEAFF.

The genes are TRBV24-1 and TRBJ2-6; 10 bases align to TRBD1. Germline CDR1 KGHDR, CDR2 SFDVKD. V lost 9 bases, J lost 0 bases, and 4 bases stayed unmatched. This CDR3 has 16 residues. The CDR3 here is CATGDRGVSGANVLTF. The CDR3 nucleotides read TGTGCCACCGGGGACAGGGGAGTCTCTGGGGCCAACGTCCTGACTTTC.

The chain carries TRBV20-1 and TRBJ2-7, with 7 bases aligning to TRBD1. The CDR3 runs to 12 residues. Trimming took 3 bases from V and 6 from J; bases not matched to a gene: 5. Germline CDR1 is DFQATT and CDR2 is SNEGSKA (reference sequence). CDR3 in amino acids: CSASKGAFEQYF. Here the CDR3 DNA reads TGCAGTGCTAGTAAGGGGGCATTCGAGCAGTACTTC.

J is TRBJ1-1 and V is TRBV5-1; D call uncertain. V gave up 1 base and J gave up 1 base, with 5 bases separating them. CDR1 and CDR2 (germline): SGHRS, YFSETQ. The CDR3 totals 13 residues. This chain's CDR3 is CASSLISNTEAFF. CDR3 coding DNA: TGCGCCAGCAGCTTGATATCGAACACTGAAGCTTTCTTT.

J is TRBJ1-2 and V is TRBV19; D ambiguous. Trimming removed 4 bases at V and 5 bases at J, with 17 bases between. This CDR3 is 15 amino acids long. Germline V CDR1 and CDR2: LNHDA, SQIVND (reference sequence). CDR3 in amino acids: CASSNYGSPQYGYTF. The CDR3 DNA is TGTGCCAGTAGTAACTACGGGTCCCCTCAGTATGGCTACACCTTC. Full variable domain (missing parts from reference TRBV19 and TRBJ1-2): DGGITQSPKYLFRKEGQNVTLSCEQNLNHDAMYWYRQDPGQGLRLIYYSQIVNDFQKGDIAEGYSVSREKKESFPLTVTSAQKNPTAFYLCASSNYGSPQYGYTFGSGTRLTVV.

In this sample, this clone turned up once. V and J are TRBV15 and TRBJ1-1; tentative D call: TRBD1 (5 bases). Germline values: CDR1 LNHNV, CDR2 YYDKDF (reference sequence). The CDR3 totals 15 residues. Trimming removed 0 bases at V and 1 base at J, with 9 bases between. CDR3 bases: TGTGCCACCAGCAGAGAGACAGCCCGGAACACTGAAGCTTTCTTT. Its translation: CATSRETARNTEAFF.

This clone has only one observation. The CDR3 DNA reads as TGTGCCAGCAGCCAAGGAGGACAGGGACTTCGGTATGGCTACACCTTC. Its protein is CASSQGGQGLRYGYTF. The rearrangement links TRBV14 to TRBJ1-2; 8 nucleotides line up with TRBD1. Germline-derived CDR1 and CDR2 are SGHDN and FVKESK. CDR3 length: 16 amino acids. V shed 1 base and J 5 bases; nucleotides not matched to a gene: 9.

Here the CDR3 reads CASRGTGSYEQYF. CDR3 bases: TGCGCCAGCCGAGGGACAGGGAGCTACGAGCAGTACTTC. The chain employs TRBV10-2 and TRBJ2-7; 9 nucleotides align to TRBD1. Germline V gives CDR1 WSHSY, CDR2 SAAADI. With V trimmed by 8 bases and J by 3 bases, 5 bases remained unmatched. This CDR3 region has 13 residues.

The chain employs TRBV10-3 and TRBJ1-1; D uncertain. The V and J ends lost 0 bases and 0 bases respectively, with 11 bases between them. The CDR3 has 16 amino acids. Germline V gene data show CDR1 as ENHRY and CDR2 as SYGVKD. In nucleotides, the CDR3 is TGTGCCATCAGTGAGTCGGTGAGCGGCATGAACACTGAAGCTTTCTTT. Translated, it gives CAISESVSGMNTEAFF.

V and J are TRBV6-5 and TRBJ2-7; 7 bases line up with TRBD1. The J segment lost 3 bases and the V segment lost 7 bases, leaving 6 bases of the junction unmatched. The CDR3 totals 13 residues. CDR1 and CDR2 (germline): MNHEY, SVGAGI. The CDR3 spells CASTRTGGYEQYF. CDR3 nucleotides: TGTGCCAGCACCCGGACAGGCGGCTACGAGCAGTACTTC.

The J gene is TRBJ1-6, the V gene TRBV19, with TRBD1 as a possible D gene (5 bases). V dropped 9 bases and J dropped 7 bases, with 16 bases sitting between them. CDR3 length: 14 amino acids. Germline CDR1 and CDR2: LNHDA and SQIVND (reference sequence). CDR3 DNA sequence: TGTGCCAGCCGGCAGGGCCTTTGGAATTCACCCCTCCACTTT. Translated: CASRQGLWNSPLHF.

The chain recombines TRBV7-9 with TRBJ2-7; maybe TRBD2 (6 bases). CDR1 SEHNR and CDR2 FQNEAQ come from the germline V gene (reference sequence). Trimming shortened V by 5 bases and J by 3 bases, and 20 bases separated the two germline ends. This CDR3 contains 16 residues. The chain's CDR3 is CASSGRQMPPYYEQYF. CDR3 DNA sequence: TGTGCCAGCAGCGGGAGGCAGATGCCTCCTTACTACGAGCAGTACTTC.

This rearrangement joins TRBV6-4 to TRBJ2-5, with D possibly matching TRBD2 (6 bases). CDR1 and CDR2 (germline): MRHNA, SNTAGT. The CDR3 sequence is 14 residues long. Trimming cost V 2 bases and J 5 bases, with 12 bases left between them. CDR3 DNA: TGTGCCAGCAGTGACGAGGGACTTGAGGAGACCCAGTACTTC. This translates into CASSDEGLEETQYF.

The chain links TRBV21-1 to TRBJ2-3; TRBD1 is taken as the D call from the table, unchecked against the DNA. TRBV21-1 is deemed a pseudogene. The CDR3 runs 15 residues. The CDR3 reads CASRDRTGSTDTQYF. The CDR3 DNA reads TGTGCCAGCAGGGACAGGACAGGTAGCACAGATACGCAGTATTTT.

The chain recombines TRBV10-3 with TRBJ1-1; 10 bases fit TRBD1. With V trimmed by 0 bases and J by 5 bases, 3 bases remained unmatched. CDR3 size: 15 residues. From germline, CDR1 is ENHRY and CDR2 SYGVKD. The CDR3 loop is CAISESWDRGTEAFF. In nucleotides, the CDR3 is TGTGCCATCAGTGAGTCATGGGACAGGGGAACTGAAGCTTTCTTT.

The gene calls are TRBV15 and TRBJ2-5; 8 nucleotides line up with TRBD2. In germline, CDR1 is LNHNV, CDR2 YYDKDF (reference sequence). The CDR3 runs 15 residues. Trimming took 0 bases from V and 4 from J; bases not matched to a gene: 4. The CDR3 reads CATSRDGTRLETQYF. As DNA, the CDR3 is TGTGCCACCAGCAGAGACGGGACTAGGTTAGAGACCCAGTACTTC.

The rearrangement links TRBV9 to TRBJ1-2, with TRBD1 identical over 7 bases. Germline V CDR1 and CDR2: SGDLS, YYNGEE. The CDR3 totals 14 residues. V lost 3 bases and J lost 8; bases outside the gene matches: 10. CDR3 amino acids: CASSASGGTWGYTF. DNA of the CDR3: TGTGCCAGCAGCGCCTCAGGGGGGACATGGGGCTACACCTTC.

V and J are TRBV2 and TRBJ2-5; TRBD2 is a possible D gene (6 bases). The V and J ends lost 4 bases and 2 bases respectively, with 17 bases between them. Per germline, CDR1 SNHLY and CDR2 FYNNEI. The CDR3 runs 16 residues. The CDR3 reads CASSGGEWMGQETQYF. CDR3 nucleotide sequence: TGTGCCAGCAGTGGGGGGGAGTGGATGGGACAAGAGACCCAGTACTTC.